This is a list of T cell receptor beta chains from one sample in a study of CD8 T cells in ankylosing spondylitis. TCRdb itself ran the 5' RACE reads through MiXCR, one entry per CDR3 protein. The sample includes 150,000 to 200,000 distinct CDR3 sequences, 11% seen only once; the top ten take around 29%. The sample comprised blood, either unsorted or a sorted T cell fraction (not recorded which). The receptors come from a male donor with ankylosing spondylitis or in good health (not recorded which). The conserved cysteine and the conserved F or W are not part of the CDR3 here. For some rows the clone size is stated as once, few or many, or as a class when expanded; others skip it.

clone_size j_call v_call cdr3_aa
few TRBJ2-2 TRBV12-3/TRBV12-4 ASSKPGLAGNTGELF
many TRBJ1-1 TRBV6-2/TRBV6-3 ASSLGTEAF
many TRBJ2-1 TRBV6-4 ASSDGDRAGGTMKQF
many TRBJ1-2 TRBV7-8 ASSLRQGADGYT
few TRBJ2-1 TRBV27 ASSLRQLNEQF
many TRBJ2-4 TRBV20-1 SARDRLAGAKNIQY
many TRBJ2-1 TRBV29-1 SVEGGTGSSYNEQF
NA TRBJ1-2 TRBV12-3/TRBV12-4 ASSFRGGYT
few TRBJ1-4 TRBV30 ALGASTNEKLF
many TRBJ1-5 TRBV20-1 SAEARGAGQPQH
few TRBJ2-7 TRBV18 ASSPGTGMGYEQY
many TRBJ1-3 TRBV20-1 SAPYTGVGNTIY
many TRBJ2-3 TRBV7-2 ASSLQDTQY
NA TRBJ2-7 TRBV27 ASSLGISGYEQY
few TRBJ2-7 TRBV4-1 ASRVRAGGNYEQY
many TRBJ2-2 TRBV6-1 ASSEIAVTGELF
NA TRBJ2-7 TRBV5-1 ASSLMDSRLDEQY
few TRBJ2-3 TRBV20-1 SASQEGGGTDTQY
many TRBJ1-5 TRBV20-1 SALLGTEGNQPQH
many TRBJ1-2 TRBV5-1 ASSLSQGAQGGYT
NA TRBJ1-2 TRBV3-1 ASSQDLRRDGYT
NA TRBJ2-5 TRBV7-9 ASSLLAGEKETQY
many TRBJ2-7 TRBV7-8 ASSSGLAGLSSYEQY
few TRBJ1-2 TRBV7-9 ASSPGGGGDGYT
many TRBJ2-7 TRBV6-5 ASSTPGLAGYEQY
many TRBJ2-7 TRBV15 ATSREQGAFYEQY
many TRBJ2-3 TRBV6-5 ATGQGTDTQY
many TRBJ2-3 TRBV7-2 ASSQVSGDTQY
few TRBJ1-6 TRBV27 ASSSTGEASPLH